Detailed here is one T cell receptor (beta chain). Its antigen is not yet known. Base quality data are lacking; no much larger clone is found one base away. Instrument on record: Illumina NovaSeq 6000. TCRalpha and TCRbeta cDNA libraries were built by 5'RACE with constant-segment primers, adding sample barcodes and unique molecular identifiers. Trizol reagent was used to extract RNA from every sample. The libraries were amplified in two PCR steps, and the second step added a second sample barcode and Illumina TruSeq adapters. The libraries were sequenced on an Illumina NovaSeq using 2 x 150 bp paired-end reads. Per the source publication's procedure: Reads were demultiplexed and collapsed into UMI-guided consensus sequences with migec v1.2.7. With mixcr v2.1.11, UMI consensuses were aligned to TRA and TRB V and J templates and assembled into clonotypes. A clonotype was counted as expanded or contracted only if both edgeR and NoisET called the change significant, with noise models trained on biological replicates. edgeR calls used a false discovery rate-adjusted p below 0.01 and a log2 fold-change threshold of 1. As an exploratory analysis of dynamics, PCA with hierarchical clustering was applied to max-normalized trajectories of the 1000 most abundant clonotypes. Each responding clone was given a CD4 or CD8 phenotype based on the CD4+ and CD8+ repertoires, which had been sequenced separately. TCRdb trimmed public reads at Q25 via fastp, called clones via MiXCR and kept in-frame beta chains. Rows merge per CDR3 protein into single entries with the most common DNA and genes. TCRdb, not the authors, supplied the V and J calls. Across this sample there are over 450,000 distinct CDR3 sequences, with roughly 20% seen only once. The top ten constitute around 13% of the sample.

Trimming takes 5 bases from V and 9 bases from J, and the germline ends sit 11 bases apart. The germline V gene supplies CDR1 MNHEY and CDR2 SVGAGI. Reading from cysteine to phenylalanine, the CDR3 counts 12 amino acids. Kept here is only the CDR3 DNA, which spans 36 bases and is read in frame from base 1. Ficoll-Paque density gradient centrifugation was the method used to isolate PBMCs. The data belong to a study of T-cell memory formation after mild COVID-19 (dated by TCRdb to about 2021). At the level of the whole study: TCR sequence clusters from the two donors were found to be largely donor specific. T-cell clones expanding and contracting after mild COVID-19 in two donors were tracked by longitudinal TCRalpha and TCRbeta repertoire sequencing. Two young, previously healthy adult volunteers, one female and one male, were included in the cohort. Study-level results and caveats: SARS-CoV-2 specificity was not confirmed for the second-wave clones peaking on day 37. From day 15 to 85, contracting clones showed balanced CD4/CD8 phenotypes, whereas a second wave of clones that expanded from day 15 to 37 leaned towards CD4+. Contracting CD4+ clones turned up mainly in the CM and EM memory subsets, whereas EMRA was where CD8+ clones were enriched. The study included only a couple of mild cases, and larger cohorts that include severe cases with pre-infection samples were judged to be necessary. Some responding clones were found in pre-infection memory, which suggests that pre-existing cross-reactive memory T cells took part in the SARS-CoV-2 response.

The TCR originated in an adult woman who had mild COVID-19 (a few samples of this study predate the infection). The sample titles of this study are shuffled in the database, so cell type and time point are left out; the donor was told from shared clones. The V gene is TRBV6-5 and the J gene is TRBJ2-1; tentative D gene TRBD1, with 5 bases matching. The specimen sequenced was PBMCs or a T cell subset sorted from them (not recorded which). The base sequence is TGTGCCAGCAGTCGCTCCAGGGCTGAGCAGTTCTTC. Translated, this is CASSRSRAEQFF.